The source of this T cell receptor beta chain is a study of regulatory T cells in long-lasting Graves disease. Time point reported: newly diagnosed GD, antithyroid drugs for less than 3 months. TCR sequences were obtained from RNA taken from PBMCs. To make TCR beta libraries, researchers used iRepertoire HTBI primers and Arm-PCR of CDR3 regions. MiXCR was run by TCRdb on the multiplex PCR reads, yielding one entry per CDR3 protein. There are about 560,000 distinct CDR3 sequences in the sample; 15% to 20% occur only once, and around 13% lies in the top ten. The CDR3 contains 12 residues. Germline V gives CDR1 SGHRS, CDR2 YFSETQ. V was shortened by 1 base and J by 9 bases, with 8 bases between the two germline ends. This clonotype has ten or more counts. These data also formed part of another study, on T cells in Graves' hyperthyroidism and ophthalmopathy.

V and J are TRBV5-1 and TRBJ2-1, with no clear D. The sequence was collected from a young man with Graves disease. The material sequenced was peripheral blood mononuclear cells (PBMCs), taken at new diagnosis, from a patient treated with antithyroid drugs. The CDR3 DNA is TGCGCCAGCAGCTTGATGGGGATTGAGCAGTTCTTC. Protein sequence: CASSLMGIEQFF. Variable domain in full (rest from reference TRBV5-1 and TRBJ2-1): KAGVTQTPRYLIKTRGQQVTLSCSPISGHRSVSWYQQTPGQGLQFLFEYFSETQRNKGNFPGRFSGRQFSNSRSEMNVSTLELGDSALYLCASSLMGIEQFFGPGTRLTVL.